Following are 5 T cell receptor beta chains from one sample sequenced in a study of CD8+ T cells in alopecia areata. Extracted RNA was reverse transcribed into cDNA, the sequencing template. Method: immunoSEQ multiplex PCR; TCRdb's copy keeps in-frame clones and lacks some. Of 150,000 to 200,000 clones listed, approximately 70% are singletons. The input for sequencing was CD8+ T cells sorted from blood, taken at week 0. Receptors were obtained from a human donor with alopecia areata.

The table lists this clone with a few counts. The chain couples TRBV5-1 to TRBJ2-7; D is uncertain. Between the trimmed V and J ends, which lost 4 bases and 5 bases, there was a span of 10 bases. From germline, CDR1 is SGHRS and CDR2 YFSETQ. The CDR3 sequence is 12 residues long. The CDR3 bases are TGCGCCAGCAGCCCCAACACAGACGAGCAGTACTTC. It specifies CASSPNTDEQYF.

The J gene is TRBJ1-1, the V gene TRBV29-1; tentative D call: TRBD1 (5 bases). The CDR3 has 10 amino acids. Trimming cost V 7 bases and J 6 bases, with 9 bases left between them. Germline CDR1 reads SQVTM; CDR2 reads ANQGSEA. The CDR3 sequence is CSDQGAEAFF. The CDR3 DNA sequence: TGCAGCGACCAGGGAGCTGAAGCTTTCTTT.

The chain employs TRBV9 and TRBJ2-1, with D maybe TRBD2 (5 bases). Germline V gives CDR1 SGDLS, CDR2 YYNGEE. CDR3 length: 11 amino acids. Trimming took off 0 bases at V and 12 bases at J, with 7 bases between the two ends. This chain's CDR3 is CASSVAEGQFF. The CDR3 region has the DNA TGTGCCAGCAGCGTAGCAGAGGGGCAGTTCTTC.

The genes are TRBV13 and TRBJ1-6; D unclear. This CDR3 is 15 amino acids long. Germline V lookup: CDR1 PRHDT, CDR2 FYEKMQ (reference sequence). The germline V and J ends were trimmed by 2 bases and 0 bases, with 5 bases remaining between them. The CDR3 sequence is CASSLKSSYNSPLHF. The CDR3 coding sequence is TGTGCCAGCAGCTTAAAGAGCTCCTATAATTCACCCCTCCACTTT.

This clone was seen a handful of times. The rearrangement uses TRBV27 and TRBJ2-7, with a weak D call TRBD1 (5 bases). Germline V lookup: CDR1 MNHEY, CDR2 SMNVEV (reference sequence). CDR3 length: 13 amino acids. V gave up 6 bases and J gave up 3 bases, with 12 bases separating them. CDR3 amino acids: CASRARGHYEQYF. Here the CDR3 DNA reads TGTGCCAGCAGAGCCAGAGGACACTACGAGCAGTACTTC.